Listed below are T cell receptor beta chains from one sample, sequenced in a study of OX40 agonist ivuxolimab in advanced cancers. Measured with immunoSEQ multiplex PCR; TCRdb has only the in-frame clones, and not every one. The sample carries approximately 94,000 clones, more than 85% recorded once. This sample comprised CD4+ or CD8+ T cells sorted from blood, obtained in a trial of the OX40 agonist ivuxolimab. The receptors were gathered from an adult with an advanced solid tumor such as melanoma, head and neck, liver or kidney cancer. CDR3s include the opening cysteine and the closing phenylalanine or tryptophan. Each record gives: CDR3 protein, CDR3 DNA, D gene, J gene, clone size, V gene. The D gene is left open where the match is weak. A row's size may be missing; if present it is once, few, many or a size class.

cdr3_aa: CASSLRGTLNTEAFF
cdr3_nt: TGTGCCAGCAGCCTCCGGGGGACACTGAACACTGAAGCTTTCTTT
d_call: -
j_call: TRBJ1-1
clone_size: -
v_call: TRBV28

cdr3_aa: CASRGRTSGRYEQYF
cdr3_nt: TGTGCCAGCAGGGGGAGGACTAGCGGGAGGTACGAGCAGTACTTC
d_call: TRBD2
j_call: TRBJ2-7
clone_size: -
v_call: TRBV28

cdr3_aa: CASSRSGTGGSYEQYF
cdr3_nt: TGTGCCAGCAGCCGCTCCGGGACAGGAGGGTCCTACGAGCAGTACTTC
d_call: TRBD1
j_call: TRBJ2-7
clone_size: -
v_call: TRBV4-2

cdr3_aa: CASQGRGFGNQPQHF
cdr3_nt: TGCGCCAGCCAGGGCAGGGGGTTTGGCAATCAGCCCCAGCATTTT
d_call: TRBD1
j_call: TRBJ1-5
clone_size: -
v_call: TRBV4-3

cdr3_aa: CASSISGDTEAFF
cdr3_nt: TGTGCCAGTAGTATTTCGGGGGACACTGAAGCTTTCTTT
d_call: -
j_call: TRBJ1-1
clone_size: -
v_call: TRBV19

cdr3_aa: CSAPRTSGRTDTQYF
cdr3_nt: TGCAGCGCCCCAAGGACTAGCGGGAGGACAGATACGCAGTATTTT
d_call: TRBD2
j_call: TRBJ2-3
clone_size: -
v_call: TRBV29-1

cdr3_aa: CASSDSRKGPKTEAFF
cdr3_nt: TGTGCCAGCAGTGATAGCAGGAAAGGACCAAAAACTGAAGCTTTCTTT
d_call: -
j_call: TRBJ1-1
clone_size: -
v_call: TRBV25-1

cdr3_aa: CASSLGLPYEQYF
cdr3_nt: TGCGCCAGCAGCTTGGGACTCCCCTACGAGCAGTACTTC
d_call: -
j_call: TRBJ2-7
clone_size: -
v_call: TRBV5-1

cdr3_aa: CASSQDSKGYTF
cdr3_nt: TGTGCCAGCAGCCAAGATAGCAAGGGCTACACCTTC
d_call: -
j_call: TRBJ1-2
clone_size: -
v_call: TRBV4-2

cdr3_aa: CASSQTQGQETQYF
cdr3_nt: TGTGCCAGCAGTCAAACACAGGGGCAAGAGACCCAGTACTTC
d_call: TRBD1
j_call: TRBJ2-5
clone_size: -
v_call: TRBV5-6

cdr3_aa: CASSHDSGSGELFF
cdr3_nt: TGTGCCAGCAGCCACGACAGCGGGAGTGGGGAGCTGTTTTTT
d_call: TRBD2
j_call: TRBJ2-2
clone_size: -
v_call: TRBV11-2

cdr3_aa: CASSERIRIANYGYTF
cdr3_nt: TGTGCCAGCAGTGAAAGGATCAGGATAGCTAACTATGGCTACACCTTC
d_call: -
j_call: TRBJ1-2
clone_size: -
v_call: TRBV6-1

cdr3_aa: CASSLNYEQYF
cdr3_nt: TGTGCCAGCAGCTTAAACTACGAGCAGTATTTC
d_call: -
j_call: TRBJ2-7
clone_size: once
v_call: TRBV7-2

cdr3_aa: CASSLSSYEQYF
cdr3_nt: TGTGCCAGCAGTTTATCTTCCTACGAGCAGTACTTC
d_call: -
j_call: TRBJ2-7
clone_size: -
v_call: TRBV28

cdr3_aa: CASSLAGGKGYEQYF
cdr3_nt: TGCGCCAGCAGCTTGGCCGGGGGTAAGGGCTATGAGCAGTACTTC
d_call: -
j_call: TRBJ2-7
clone_size: -
v_call: TRBV5-1

cdr3_aa: CASSLPLAGYTF
cdr3_nt: TGTGCCAGCAGTTTGCCGCTGGCAGGCTACACCTTC
d_call: -
j_call: TRBJ1-2
clone_size: -
v_call: TRBV28

cdr3_aa: CASSMGQNYGYTF
cdr3_nt: TGTGCCAGCTCTATGGGACAGAACTATGGCTACACCTTC
d_call: TRBD1
j_call: TRBJ1-2
clone_size: -
v_call: TRBV18

cdr3_aa: CASSIGQGGYNEQFF
cdr3_nt: TGTGCCAGCAGCATAGGACAGGGGGGATACAATGAGCAGTTCTTC
d_call: TRBD1
j_call: TRBJ2-1
clone_size: -
v_call: TRBV5-4

cdr3_aa: CASRRAPGETQYF
cdr3_nt: TGTGCCAGTCGCCGGGCCCCTGGAGAGACCCAGTACTTC
d_call: -
j_call: TRBJ2-5
clone_size: -
v_call: TRBV19

cdr3_aa: CASSLGGGWETQYF
cdr3_nt: TGTGCCAGCAGCTTAGGCGGGGGATGGGAGACCCAGTACTTC
d_call: TRBD2
j_call: TRBJ2-5
clone_size: -
v_call: TRBV5-4

cdr3_aa: CASSLGTLNTGELFF
cdr3_nt: TGTGCCAGCAGTTTGGGGACCCTGAACACCGGGGAGCTGTTTTTT
d_call: -
j_call: TRBJ2-2
clone_size: -
v_call: TRBV6-5

cdr3_aa: CATSRDTGLAGAKNIQYF
cdr3_nt: TGTGCCACCAGCAGAGACACGGGACTAGCGGGAGCCAAAAACATTCAGTACTTC
d_call: TRBD2
j_call: TRBJ2-4
clone_size: -
v_call: TRBV15

cdr3_aa: CASTRSGSYEQYF
cdr3_nt: TGTGCCAGCACTCGAAGCGGGAGTTACGAGCAGTACTTC
d_call: TRBD2
j_call: TRBJ2-7
clone_size: -
v_call: TRBV6-5

cdr3_aa: CASSYSTEQYF
cdr3_nt: TGTGCCAGCAGTTACTCGACAGAGCAGTACTTC
d_call: -
j_call: TRBJ2-7
clone_size: -
v_call: TRBV6-5

cdr3_aa: CASSLKHEQFF
cdr3_nt: TGTGCCAGCAGCTTAAAGCATGAGCAGTTCTTC
d_call: -
j_call: TRBJ2-1
clone_size: -
v_call: TRBV2

cdr3_aa: CASSLGQAETQYF
cdr3_nt: TGTGCCAGCAGCTTAGGACAGGCCGAGACCCAGTACTTC
d_call: -
j_call: TRBJ2-5
clone_size: once
v_call: TRBV7-2

cdr3_aa: CASSLGGLGSQPQHF
cdr3_nt: TGTGCCAGCAGCTTAGGGGGGTTAGGTTCTCAGCCCCAGCATTTT
d_call: -
j_call: TRBJ1-5
clone_size: -
v_call: TRBV7-6

cdr3_aa: CASSRRDRANQPQHF
cdr3_nt: TGTGCCAGCAGTCGCCGGGACAGGGCCAATCAGCCCCAGCATTTT
d_call: TRBD1
j_call: TRBJ1-5
clone_size: -
v_call: TRBV6-6

cdr3_aa: CASSLPRGGRVNEQFF
cdr3_nt: TGTGCCAGTAGTCTGCCTCGGGGCGGGAGGGTAAATGAGCAGTTCTTC
d_call: TRBD2
j_call: TRBJ2-1
clone_size: -
v_call: TRBV19

cdr3_aa: CASSQEQGMNTEAFF
cdr3_nt: TGCGCCAGCAGCCAAGAACAGGGGATGAACACTGAAGCTTTCTTT
d_call: TRBD1
j_call: TRBJ1-1
clone_size: once
v_call: TRBV4-3

cdr3_aa: CASSLNLYHSTGELFF
cdr3_nt: TGTGCCAGCAGCTTAAATCTCTACCACAGCACCGGGGAGCTGTTTTTT
d_call: -
j_call: TRBJ2-2
clone_size: -
v_call: TRBV11-2

cdr3_aa: CASSHDRGTHYEQYF
cdr3_nt: TGTGCCAGCAGCCACGACAGGGGCACCCACTACGAGCAGTACTTC
d_call: TRBD1
j_call: TRBJ2-7
clone_size: -
v_call: TRBV28

cdr3_aa: CASSRQGNYEQYF
cdr3_nt: TGTGCCAGCAGCCGACAGGGAAACTACGAGCAGTACTTC
d_call: TRBD1
j_call: TRBJ2-7
clone_size: once
v_call: TRBV7-2

cdr3_aa: CAWDRGLENNEQFF
cdr3_nt: TGTGCCTGGGACCGGGGACTAGAGAACAATGAGCAGTTCTTC
d_call: TRBD2
j_call: TRBJ2-1
clone_size: -
v_call: TRBV30

cdr3_aa: CASSLRDGTSHGELFF
cdr3_nt: TGTGCCAGCAGTTTACGGGACGGAACGAGTCACGGGGAGCTGTTTTTT
d_call: -
j_call: TRBJ2-2
clone_size: -
v_call: TRBV27

cdr3_aa: CASSKQALATYEQYF
cdr3_nt: TGTGCCAGCAGCAAACAGGCCCTCGCGACCTACGAGCAGTACTTC
d_call: -
j_call: TRBJ2-7
clone_size: -
v_call: TRBV5-4

cdr3_aa: CASRTSSSYEQYF
cdr3_nt: TGTGCCAGCAGGACAAGTAGCTCCTACGAGCAGTACTTC
d_call: -
j_call: TRBJ2-7
clone_size: -
v_call: TRBV6-1

cdr3_aa: CASSLGAELVSYF
cdr3_nt: TGTGCCAGCAGCTTAGGAGCAGAACTCGTTTCGTACTTC
d_call: -
j_call: TRBJ2-5
clone_size: -
v_call: TRBV7-2

cdr3_aa: CASSPRTGTNTGELFF
cdr3_nt: TGTGCCAGCAGCCCGCGGACAGGGACAAACACCGGGGAGCTGTTTTTT
d_call: TRBD1
j_call: TRBJ2-2
clone_size: once
v_call: TRBV7-9

cdr3_aa: CASSRGQGAITGTEAFF
cdr3_nt: TGTGCCAGCAGCCGCGGACAGGGGGCGATTACCGGCACTGAAGCTTTCTTT
d_call: TRBD1
j_call: TRBJ1-1
clone_size: -
v_call: TRBV11-1

cdr3_aa: CASSFRQAPLTEQYF
cdr3_nt: TGTGCCAGCAGTTTTCGACAGGCACCTCTGACCGAGCAGTACTTC
d_call: -
j_call: TRBJ2-7
clone_size: -
v_call: TRBV7-9

cdr3_aa: CASSLGPKGPYSNQPQHF
cdr3_nt: TGTGCCAGCAGTCTAGGCCCGAAGGGACCATATAGCAATCAGCCCCAGCATTTT
d_call: -
j_call: TRBJ1-5
clone_size: -
v_call: TRBV27

cdr3_aa: CASSLGAGRDEKLFF
cdr3_nt: TGTGCCAGCAGCTTAGGTGCAGGGAGGGATGAAAAACTGTTTTTT
d_call: -
j_call: TRBJ1-4
clone_size: -
v_call: TRBV7-9